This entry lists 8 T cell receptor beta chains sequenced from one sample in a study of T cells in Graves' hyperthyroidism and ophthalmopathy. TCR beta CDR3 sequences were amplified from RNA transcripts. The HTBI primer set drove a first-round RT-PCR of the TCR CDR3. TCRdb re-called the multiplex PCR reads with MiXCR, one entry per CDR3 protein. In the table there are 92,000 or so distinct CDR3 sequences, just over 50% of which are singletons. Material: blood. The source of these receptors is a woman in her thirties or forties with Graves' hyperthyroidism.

CDR3 in amino acids: CAISERGSNQPQHF. The CDR3 region has the DNA TGTGCCATCAGTGAGAGGGGGAGCAATCAGCCCCAGCATTTT. The genes are TRBV10-3 and TRBJ1-5; D perhaps matches TRBD1 (6 bases). The CDR3 spans 14 residues. Germline V gene lookup returns CDR1 ENHRY and CDR2 SYGVKD. V lost 2 bases, J lost 1 base, and 6 bases lay in between.

The CDR3 loop is CASRESGYGYTF. The CDR3 DNA sequence: TGTGCCAGCAGAGAGAGTGGTTATGGCTACACCTTC. This sequence joins TRBV2 and TRBJ1-2; D unclear. CDR1 is SNHLY, CDR2 FYNNEI, per germline. Trimming cost V 6 bases and J 5 bases, with 10 bases left between them. The CDR3 has 12 residues.

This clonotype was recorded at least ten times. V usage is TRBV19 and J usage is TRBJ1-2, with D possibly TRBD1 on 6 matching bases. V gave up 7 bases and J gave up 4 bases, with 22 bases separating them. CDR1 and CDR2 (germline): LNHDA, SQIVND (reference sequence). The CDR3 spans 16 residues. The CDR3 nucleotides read TGTGCCAGTAATCGGGACACTCAGGCTAAGGTCTATGGCTACACCTTC. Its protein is CASNRDTQAKVYGYTF.

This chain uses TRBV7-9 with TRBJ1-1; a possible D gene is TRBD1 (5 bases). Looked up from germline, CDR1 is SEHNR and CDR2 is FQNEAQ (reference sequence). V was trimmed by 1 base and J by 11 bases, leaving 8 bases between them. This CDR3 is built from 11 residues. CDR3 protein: CASSLGDRAFF. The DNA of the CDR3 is TGTGCCAGCAGCTTAGGGGACCGGGCTTTCTTT.

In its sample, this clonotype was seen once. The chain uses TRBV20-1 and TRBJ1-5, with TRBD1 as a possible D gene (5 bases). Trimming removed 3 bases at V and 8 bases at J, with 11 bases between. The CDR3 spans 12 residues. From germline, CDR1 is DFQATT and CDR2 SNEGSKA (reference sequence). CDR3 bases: TGCAGTGCTAGGAGTGGGGGGGAGCCCCAGCATTTT. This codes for CSARSGGEPQHF.

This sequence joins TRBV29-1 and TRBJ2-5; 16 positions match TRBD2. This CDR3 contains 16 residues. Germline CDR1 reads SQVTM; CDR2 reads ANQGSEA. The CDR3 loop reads CSAGRGGLAGGETQYF. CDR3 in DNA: TGCAGTGCTGGACGGGGGGGACTAGCGGGAGGGGAGACCCAGTACTTC.

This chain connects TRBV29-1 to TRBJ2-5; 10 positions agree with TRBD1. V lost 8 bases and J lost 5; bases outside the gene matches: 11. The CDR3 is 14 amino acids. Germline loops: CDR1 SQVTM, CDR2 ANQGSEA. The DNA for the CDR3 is TGCAGCACCCTGGCCGGGACAGGGGAGGAGACCCAGTACTTC. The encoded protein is CSTLAGTGEETQYF. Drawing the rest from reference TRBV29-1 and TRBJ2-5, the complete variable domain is SAVISQKPSRDICQRGTSLTIQCQVDSQVTMMFWYRQQPGQSLTLIATANQGSEATYESGFVIDKFPISRPNLTFSTLTVSNMSPEDSSIYLCSTLAGTGEETQYFGPGTRLLVL.

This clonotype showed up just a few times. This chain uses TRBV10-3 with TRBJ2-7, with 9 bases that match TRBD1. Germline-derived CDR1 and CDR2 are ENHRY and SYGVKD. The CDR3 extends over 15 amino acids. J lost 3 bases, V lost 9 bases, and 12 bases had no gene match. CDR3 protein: CAIQTGGGESYEQYF. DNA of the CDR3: TGTGCCATTCAAACAGGGGGCGGGGAGAGCTACGAGCAGTACTTC.